The TCR beta chain under discussion was sequenced for a study of cytotoxic CD8 clonotypes in ibrutinib-treated CLL. On the study more broadly: Sample averages reached 250,000 to 300,000 productive templates and over 85,000 productive rearrangements. Study results and limitations: Starting clonality was above that of age-matched healthy donors and tracked circulating CD8+ T-cell counts. Once treatment began, public clonotypes, which were uncommon, contracted or stayed stable.

Germline V gives CDR1 SGHNT, CDR2 YYREEE (reference sequence). The CDR3 contains 17 residues. Trimming removed 4 bases from V and 3 bases from J, with 21 bases in between. Measured with immunoSEQ multiplex PCR; TCRdb has only the in-frame clones, and not every one. Of some 17,000 clones in the sample, roughly 60% were seen once. Genomic DNA in an amount of around 2 micrograms was extracted from cryopreserved PBMCs and used for the preparation of TCR beta libraries. This clone is deemed medium-sized (0.01 to 0.1%). Its cognate antigen is unknown. This clonotype was sampled from a human donor with chronic lymphocytic leukemia. The chain joins TRBV5-4 to TRBJ2-3; a possible D gene is TRBD2 (5 bases). Source: PBMCs, taken after 12 months of ibrutinib treatment. CDR3 amino acids: CASSPELREAGTDTQYF. As DNA, the CDR3 is TGTGCCAGCAGCCCCGAGTTACGGGAAGCAGGTACAGATACGCAGTATTTT.